Listed here is a single TCR beta chain. This sample stems from a study of T cells in Graves' hyperthyroidism and ophthalmopathy. What was amplified from RNA transcripts were TCR beta CDR3 regions. HTBI primers drove first-round RT-PCR of the TCR CDR3. TCRdb re-called the multiplex PCR reads with MiXCR, one entry per CDR3 protein. The sample contains some 620,000 distinct CDR3 sequences, roughly 17% of which appear only once. J gave up 8 bases and V 6 bases, and 11 bases lay outside the gene matches. The CDR3 loop spans 15 amino acids. Germline assignment: CDR1 MNHNS and CDR2 SASEGT. Sequencing was done on a sample of blood. This chain connects TRBV6-1 to TRBJ2-4; 9 nucleotides match TRBD1. This clonotype was obtained from a woman in her 30s with Graves' hyperthyroidism. The CDR3 here is CASSPTRDRVHIQYF. Here the CDR3 DNA reads TGTGCCAGCAGCCCCACTCGGGACAGGGTTCACATTCAGTACTTC.